This T cell receptor (beta chain) emerged from a study of patients and donors after allogeneic stem cell transplantation. MiXCR, run by TCRdb on the RT-PCR reads, gives a single entry per CDR3 protein. This sample has a few hundred thousand distinct CDR3 sequences, with roughly 38% found just once. This receptor was identified in a human donor who was either an allogeneic HSCT recipient or a stem cell or donor lymphocyte infusion donor (not recorded which). It is not recorded whose cells these are; they may come from a transplant donor. Material for sequencing was blood, either unsorted or a sorted T cell fraction (not recorded which).

DNA of the CDR3: TGTGCCAGCAGTTTTGGAGGAACAGAAGACTATGGCTACACCTTC. The encoded protein is CASSFGGTEDYGYTF. The chain uses TRBV12-3 or TRBV12-4 and TRBJ1-2; D is unresolved. The V gene lost 3 bases and the J gene lost 3 bases, with 14 bases spanning the gap. The CDR3 is made up of 15 amino acids.